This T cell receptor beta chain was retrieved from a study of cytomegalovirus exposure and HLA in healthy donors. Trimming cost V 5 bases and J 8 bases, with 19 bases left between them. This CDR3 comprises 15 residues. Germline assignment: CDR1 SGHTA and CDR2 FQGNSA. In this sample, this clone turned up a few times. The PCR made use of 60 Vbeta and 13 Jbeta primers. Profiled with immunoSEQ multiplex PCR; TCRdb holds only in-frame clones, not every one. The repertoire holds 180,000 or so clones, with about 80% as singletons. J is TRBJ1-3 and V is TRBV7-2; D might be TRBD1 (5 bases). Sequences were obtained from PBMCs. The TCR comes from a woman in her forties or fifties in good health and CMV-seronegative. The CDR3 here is CASSPQGSSGDTIYF. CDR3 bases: TGTGCCAGCAGCCCCCAGGGTTCCTCGGGGGACACCATATATTTT.